A single sample is the source of the 29 T cell receptor beta chains below, sequenced in a study of blood T cell repertoires in COVID-19. The method was immunoSEQ multiplex PCR; TCRdb's version includes in-frame clones alone and lacks a portion of them. The sample has 200,000 to 300,000 clones, roughly 88% seen once. Sequencing was done on a sample of PBMCs or T cells enriched from blood (not recorded which). The source is a woman between 40 and 55 years old with acute COVID-19.

The V and J genes are TRBV9 and TRBJ1-6; TRBD1 is a possible D gene (5 bases). Between the trimmed V and J ends, which lost 0 bases and 5 bases, there was a span of 6 bases. Germline lookup yields CDR1 SGDLS and CDR2 YYNGEE. CDR3 size: 14 residues. This CDR3 reads CASSVADNNSPLHF. Written as DNA, the CDR3 is TGTGCCAGCAGCGTAGCGGACAATAATTCACCCCTCCACTTT.

The V and J genes are TRBV15 and TRBJ2-5; D possibly corresponds to TRBD2 (7 bases). The germline gives CDR1 LNHNV, CDR2 YYDKDF (reference sequence). V lost 4 bases, J lost 1 base, and 13 bases lay in between. The CDR3 runs 15 residues. CDR3 nucleotides: TGTGCCACCAGCACCGGCGGGGGCACCCAAGAGACCCAGTACTTC. Protein: CATSTGGGTQETQYF. The variable domain in full, with the rest retrieved from reference TRBV15 and TRBJ2-5, is DAMVIQNPRYQVTQFGKPVTLSCSQTLNHNVMYWYQQKSSQAPKLLFHYYDKDFNNEADTPDNFQSRRPNTSFCFLDIRSPGLGDTAMYLCATSTGGGTQETQYFGPGTRLLVL.

Regarding this clone: Relative to the germline gene, one junction end is altered; a read error may explain this. The chain is built from TRBV2 and TRBJ2-2; D perhaps matches TRBD2 (5 bases). Germline V gene data show CDR1 as SNHLY and CDR2 as FYNNEI. The CDR3 has 15 amino acids. The CDR3 is CASSETVGNTGKLFF. The CDR3 region has the DNA TGTGCCAGCAGTGAAACGGTGGGGAACACCGGGAAGCTGTTTTTT.

CDR3: CASSPEGGSETQYF. CDR3 bases: TGTGCCAGCAGCCCCGAGGGGGGGTCCGAGACCCAGTACTTC. This rearrangement joins TRBV7-2 to TRBJ2-5; D is perhaps TRBD2 (7 bases). CDR1 and CDR2 from the germline V gene are SGHTA and FQGNSA. The CDR3 covers 14 residues. The V and J ends lost 5 bases and 5 bases respectively, with 15 bases between them.

The V call is TRBV7-2, the J call TRBJ1-4; D perhaps matches TRBD1 (6 bases). With 5 bases removed from V and 3 bases from J, the gap between germline ends came to 13 bases. This CDR3 contains 15 residues. The V gene's germline CDR1 is SGHTA and CDR2 FQGNSA. CDR3 loop: CASSLDRRSNEKLFF. DNA for the CDR3: TGTGCCAGCAGCCTTGACAGGCGCTCTAATGAAAAACTGTTTTTT.

The gene calls are TRBV5-5 and TRBJ1-1; D unresolved. This CDR3 comprises 15 residues. Germline CDR1 and CDR2: SGHKS and YYEKEE (reference sequence). V was cut by 2 bases and J by 4 bases, with 15 bases left in between. DNA of the CDR3: TGTGCCAGCAGCTTCGATTTTGGTTTCGGCACTGAAGCTTTCTTT. It specifies CASSFDFGFGTEAFF. Using reference TRBV5-5 and TRBJ1-1 for the parts outside the CDR3, the full variable domain is DAGVTQSPTHLIKTRGQQVTLRCSPISGHKSVSWYQQVLGQGPQFIFQYYEKEERGRGNFPDRFSARQFPNYSSELNVNALLLGDSALYLCASSFDFGFGTEAFFGQGTRLTVV.

The chain combines TRBV6-5 with TRBJ1-2; D remains ambiguous. The CDR3 has 15 amino acids. V was cut by 8 bases and J by 2 bases, with 18 bases left in between. The germline CDR1 and CDR2 sequences are MNHEY and SVGAGI. The CDR3 DNA reads TGTGCCAGCGGTTCTTTATTGGACTTAAACTATGGCTACACCTTC. Translated, it gives CASGSLLDLNYGYTF.

The genes are TRBV18 and TRBJ2-1, with TRBD2 matching over 11 bases. V shed 6 bases, J shed 6 bases, and the junction held 7 bases outside the gene matches. The CDR3 covers 15 residues. Germline CDR1 and CDR2: KGHSH and LQKENI. CDR3 protein: CASSPSGGLGNEQFF. CDR3 nucleotides: TGTGCCAGCTCCCCTAGCGGGGGGCTGGGCAATGAGCAGTTCTTC.

The V call is TRBV25-1, the J call TRBJ2-7; 11 bases align to TRBD2. This CDR3 is 15 amino acids long. Per the germline V gene, CDR1 is MGHDK and CDR2 is SYGVNS. After removal of 6 bases from V and 4 bases from J, the junction contained 8 bases not matched to a gene. CDR3: CASSYPLAGDYEQYV. In nucleotides, the CDR3 is TGTGCCAGCAGCTACCCACTAGCGGGAGATTACGAGCAGTACGTC.

The chain carries TRBV18 and TRBJ1-1; D is possibly TRBD1 (5 bases). Germline CDR1 and CDR2: KGHSH and LQKENI. The germline V and J ends were trimmed by 3 bases and 3 bases, with 14 bases remaining between them. The CDR3 has 15 residues. In DNA, the CDR3 is TGTGCCAGCTCACCCCGGCTAGGGGCGGACACTGAAGCTTTCTTT. Protein: CASSPRLGADTEAFF.

This chain connects TRBV5-1 to TRBJ1-3; 12 bases map to TRBD1. Germline V gene sequence: CDR1 SGHRS, CDR2 YFSETQ. The CDR3 has 17 amino acids. The J segment lost 2 bases and the V segment lost 3 bases, leaving 6 bases of the junction unmatched. CDR3 protein: CASSSTGTGGAGNTIYF. CDR3 DNA sequence: TGCGCCAGCAGCTCAACAGGGACAGGGGGCGCTGGAAACACCATATATTTT.

The rearrangement links TRBV5-6 to TRBJ1-5, with 8 bases fitting TRBD1. CDR3 length: 17 amino acids. The V gene end was trimmed by 0 bases and the J gene end by 2 bases; junction bases not matched to a gene: 7. Germline V CDR1 and CDR2: SGHDT, YYEEEE. The CDR3 coding sequence is TGTGCCAGCAGCTTGGCCGGGCAGGGGGCTGGCAATCAGCCCCAGCATTTT. Encoded protein: CASSLAGQGAGNQPQHF.

J is TRBJ2-7 and V is TRBV5-4; possibly TRBD1 for D (6 bases). Looked up from germline, CDR1 is SGHNT and CDR2 is YYREEE (reference sequence). V shed 0 bases and J shed 5 bases, with 12 bases lying between them. CDR3 size: 14 residues. This chain's CDR3 is CASSLDRVSDEQYV. The DNA of the CDR3 is TGTGCCAGCAGCTTGGACAGGGTAAGCGACGAGCAGTACGTC.

The chain carries TRBV4-3 and TRBJ1-3, with D unclear. V was shortened by 0 bases and J by 5 bases, with 11 bases between the two germline ends. Germline V CDR1 and CDR2: LGHNA, YSLEER. This CDR3 spans 15 amino acids. The CDR3 region is CASSQDSGSRNTIYF. CDR3 sequence (DNA): TGCGCCAGCAGCCAAGATTCCGGGAGTAGAAACACCATATATTTT.

The rearrangement joins TRBV4-2 to TRBJ1-1; 7 bases are shared with TRBD1. The CDR3 length is 14 residues. Germline V gives CDR1 LGHNA, CDR2 YNFKEQ. The junction had 7 bases not matched to a gene; V was cut back by 1 base and J by 8 bases. CDR3 bases: TGTGCCAGCAGCCAAGCAGGGGGAGGAACAGAAGCTTTCTTT. This sequence encodes CASSQAGGGTEAFF.

The chain is built from TRBV19 and TRBJ1-1, with 10 bases that match TRBD1. The germline gives CDR1 LNHDA, CDR2 SQIVND (reference sequence). With V trimmed by 11 bases and J by 5 bases, 8 bases remained unmatched. This CDR3 is 13 amino acids long. The CDR3: CAVDRGRGTEAFF. The CDR3 nucleotides read TGTGCCGTAGACAGGGGGCGGGGAACTGAAGCTTTCTTT.

The chain carries TRBV7-2 and TRBJ2-3, with D hard to call. With 5 bases removed from V and 1 base from J, the gap between germline ends came to 10 bases. From germline, CDR1 is SGHTA and CDR2 FQGNSA. The CDR3 has 14 residues. Here the CDR3 DNA reads TGTGCCAGCAGCCTTATAGCCGGCACAGATACGCAGTATTTT. Protein sequence: CASSLIAGTDTQYF.

This rearrangement joins TRBV30 to TRBJ1-4; D remains unclear. Germline values: CDR1 GTSNPN, CDR2 SVGIG (reference sequence). V lost 5 bases to trimming and J lost 2 bases, with 9 bases between them. The CDR3 sequence is 13 residues long. CDR3 in DNA: TGTGCCTGGTCGAGGAACACTAATGAAAAACTGTTTTTT. As protein: CAWSRNTNEKLFF.

This sequence joins TRBV7-2 and TRBJ1-6; no reliable D call. Germline V CDR1 and CDR2: SGHTA, FQGNSA. This CDR3 has 13 amino acids. V lost 2 bases to trimming and J lost 7 bases, with 6 bases between them. This CDR3 reads CASSLTENSPLHF. As DNA, the CDR3 is TGTGCCAGCAGCTTAACCGAGAATTCACCCCTCCACTTT.

V and J are TRBV5-1 and TRBJ2-6; possibly TRBD1 for D (5 bases). Between the trimmed V and J ends, which lost 0 bases and 2 bases, there was a span of 12 bases. CDR3 size: 17 residues. Germline loops: CDR1 SGHRS, CDR2 YFSETQ. DNA of the CDR3: TGCGCCAGCAGCTTGGGACAGATTAGGGCTGGGGCCAACGTCCTGACTTTC. Protein: CASSLGQIRAGANVLTF. Supplemented by reference TRBV5-1 and TRBJ2-6, the full variable domain reads KAGVTQTPRYLIKTRGQQVTLSCSPISGHRSVSWYQQTPGQGLQFLFEYFSETQRNKGNFPGRFSGRQFSNSRSEMNVSTLELGDSALYLCASSLGQIRAGANVLTFGAGSRLTVL.

V usage is TRBV4-1 and J usage is TRBJ1-5; the match to TRBD1 covers 10 bases. Germline CDR1 is MGHRA and CDR2 is YSYEKL. Trimming removed 0 bases from V and 6 bases from J; junction bases left unmatched: 8. The CDR3 runs to 17 residues. CDR3: CASSQDRGTGEGQPQHF. The CDR3 coding sequence is TGCGCCAGCAGCCAAGATCGCGGGACAGGGGAAGGTCAGCCCCAGCATTTT.

The V and J genes are TRBV7-9 and TRBJ2-7, with 7 bases that match TRBD1. Germline assignment: CDR1 SEHNR and CDR2 FQNEAQ (reference sequence). J was trimmed by 6 bases and V by 5 bases; bases with no gene match: 10. The CDR3 is made up of 14 amino acids. Here the CDR3 DNA reads TGTGCCAGCAGCCCAGACCCGACAGGGAGCGAGCAGTACTTC. Protein product: CASSPDPTGSEQYF.

The rearrangement uses TRBV7-2 and TRBJ1-1, with D possibly TRBD1 on 5 matching bases. This CDR3 contains 14 residues. V lost 5 bases and J 1 base, leaving 11 bases between the germline ends. Germline assignment: CDR1 SGHTA and CDR2 FQGNSA. CDR3 loop: CASSTRRGNTEAFF. CDR3 bases: TGTGCCAGCAGCACAAGGAGGGGGAACACTGAAGCTTTCTTT. Together with reference TRBV7-2 and TRBJ1-1, the CDR3 gives the full variable domain: GAGVSQSPSNKVTEKGKDVELRCDPISGHTALYWYRQSLGQGLEFLIYFQGNSAPDKSGLPSDRFSAERTGGSVSTLTIQRTQQEDSAVYLCASSTRRGNTEAFFGQGTRLTVV.

This clone was seen only once. This rearrangement joins TRBV19 to TRBJ2-7; D may be TRBD1 (6 bases). Looked up from germline, CDR1 is LNHDA and CDR2 is SQIVND (reference sequence). CDR3 length equals 13 residues. Between the trimmed V and J ends, which lost 3 bases and 2 bases, there was a span of 8 bases. The chain's CDR3 is CASSIGQPYEQYF. In DNA, the CDR3 is TGTGCCAGTAGTATTGGACAGCCCTACGAGCAGTACTTC.

The chain is built from TRBV24-1 and TRBJ1-5; D may be TRBD1 (6 bases). V shed 5 bases and J shed 1 base, with 17 bases lying between them. From germline, CDR1 is KGHDR and CDR2 SFDVKD. The CDR3 contains 17 residues. CDR3 residues: CATSASGAGFSNQPQHF. The CDR3 coding sequence is TGTGCCACCAGTGCTTCAGGGGCCGGTTTCAGCAATCAGCCCCAGCATTTT.

J is TRBJ2-1 and V is TRBV4-1; D possibly corresponds to TRBD2 (7 bases). Trimming left V 4 bases short and J 5 bases short, with 24 bases between. This CDR3 has 18 amino acids. Germline loops: CDR1 MGHRA, CDR2 YSYEKL. The CDR3 DNA follows: TGCGCCAGCAGCCTCGAGAGGGGGGGCAGGGGAAACCACAATGAGCAGTTCTTC. Translation: CASSLERGGRGNHNEQFF.

V and J are TRBV30 and TRBJ1-1; TRBD1 aligns across 8 bases. CDR3 length: 14 residues. Per germline, CDR1 GTSNPN and CDR2 SVGIG (reference sequence). The trim removed 5 bases at V and 3 bases at J, leaving 8 bases unmatched. CDR3 DNA: TGTGCCTGGCATAGACAGGGGAGCTACACTGAAGCTTTCTTT. It yields the protein CAWHRQGSYTEAFF.

This chain links TRBV4-2 with TRBJ1-5; D is perhaps TRBD1 (5 bases). The CDR3 runs to 15 residues. V lost 1 base and J lost 0, with 7 bases in between. The germline V gene encodes CDR1 LGHNA and CDR2 YNFKEQ. The CDR3 DNA reads as TGTGCCAGCAGCCAAGGGGGGGATAGCAATCAGCCCCAGCATTTT. It translates to CASSQGGDSNQPQHF.

The V call is TRBV7-9, the J call TRBJ1-1; the D gene is possibly TRBD1 (5 bases). CDR3 size: 13 residues. V lost 8 bases and J 0 bases, leaving 10 bases between the germline ends. CDR1 is SEHNR and CDR2 is FQNEAQ in the germline V gene (reference sequence). CDR3 loop: CASAMDMNTEAFF. Here the CDR3 DNA reads TGTGCCAGCGCTATGGACATGAACACTGAAGCTTTCTTT.